The 19 T cell receptor beta chains in this list originate from one sample, sequenced in a study of vaccination and CD4 T cells after COVID-19. For these TCRs, the target antigens are not known. The Oncomine TCR Beta short-read assay sequenced DNA from cultured CD4+ T cells. TCRdb analysed the PCR reads with MiXCR anew, one entry per CDR3 protein. This table has around 17,000 distinct CDR3 sequences, approximately 55% appearing once. The treatment: roughly 10-day PBMC culture with coronavirus spike peptide pools or control peptides (ViraFEST assay). Sequencing used CD4+ T cells from blood, cultured in vitro. Every receptor here comes from a human donor who had recovered from COVID-19.

The rearrangement joins TRBV6-1 to TRBJ2-5, with D perhaps matching TRBD1 (5 bases). Trimming removed 11 bases at V and 5 bases at J, with 18 bases between. Germline V gives CDR1 MNHNS, CDR2 SASEGT. CDR3 length: 13 residues. The CDR3 loop reads CAVAREFGETQYF. DNA of the CDR3: TGTGCCGTAGCCAGGGAATTCGGCGAGACCCAGTACTTC.

The chain carries TRBV20-1 and TRBJ1-5; 8 positions match TRBD1. J lost 2 bases, V lost 5 bases, and 8 bases had no gene match. This CDR3 is 15 amino acids long. Germline V gene sequence: CDR1 DFQATT, CDR2 SNEGSKA (reference sequence). CDR3 nucleotide sequence: TGCAGTGCTTGCCCATCGGACAGGGGCAATCAGCCCCAGCATTTT. Residues: CSACPSDRGNQPQHF.

This clonotype was seen a few times. The V call is TRBV24-1, the J call TRBJ1-1; the D gene is possibly TRBD1 (6 bases). This CDR3 is built from 14 residues. CDR1 is KGHDR, CDR2 SFDVKD, per germline. V was pared by 3 bases and J by 4 bases, with 11 bases between. This chain's CDR3 is CATSDPRGGTEAFF. The CDR3 nucleotides are TGTGCCACCAGTGATCCTAGGGGGGGCACTGAAGCTTTCTTT.

This chain uses TRBV20-1 with TRBJ1-2; no reliable D call. Germline CDR1 DFQATT, CDR2 SNEGSKA (reference sequence). V dropped 4 bases and J dropped 8 bases, with 14 bases sitting between them. The CDR3 is 12 amino acids. The CDR3 sequence is CSAIDPLGGYTF. The DNA for the CDR3 is TGCAGTGCTATAGATCCCCTTGGGGGCTACACCTTC.

J is TRBJ2-5 and V is TRBV19; possible D gene TRBD1, 6 bases. Germline CDR1 and CDR2: LNHDA and SQIVND (reference sequence). CDR3 length equals 15 residues. Between the trimmed V and J ends, which lost 1 base and 2 bases, there was a span of 11 bases. CDR3 DNA sequence: TGTGCCAGTAGTATAGGGGGGACACGGCAAGAGACCCAGTACTTC. It encodes CASSIGGTRQETQYF.

In its sample, this clonotype ranks as medium-sized. The V gene is TRBV10-3, the J gene TRBJ1-4; 9 nucleotides match TRBD1. Germline V gene sequence: CDR1 ENHRY, CDR2 SYGVKD. V trimming: 8 bases; J trimming: 4 bases; junction bases outside the gene matches: 2. The CDR3 totals 13 residues. The CDR3: CAIGDRDNEKLFF. CDR3 nucleotide sequence: TGTGCCATCGGGGACAGGGATAATGAAAAACTGTTTTTT.

A remark on this clonotype: One end of the junction fails to match germline, which may point to a read error. This chain connects TRBV7-9 to TRBJ1-4; a possible D gene is TRBD1 (5 bases). The germline V gene has CDR1 SEHNR and CDR2 FQNEAQ (reference sequence). The CDR3 contains 15 residues. In DNA form, the CDR3 reads TGTGCCAGCAGCCTAGCGACGGGGCAACGTGAAAAACTGTTTTTT. Its protein product is CASSLATGQREKLFF.

V and J are TRBV6-2 or TRBV6-3 and TRBJ2-2; tentative D call: TRBD2 (5 bases). Trimming left V 7 bases short and J 1 base short, with 7 bases between. Germline V gives CDR1 MNHEY, CDR2 SVGEGT. The CDR3 contains 13 residues. The CDR3 nucleotides are TGTGCCAGCACGGACTGGAACACCGGGGAGCTGTTTTTT. Protein sequence: CASTDWNTGELFF.

This sequence joins TRBV7-3 and TRBJ2-7, with 7 bases fitting TRBD2. Germline loops: CDR1 SGHTA, CDR2 FQGTGA. The CDR3 is 16 amino acids. The J segment lost 7 bases and the V segment lost 6 bases, leaving 18 bases of the junction unmatched. The CDR3 loop is CASSRPFSREIMEQYF. CDR3 in DNA: TGTGCCAGCAGTCGCCCCTTCTCGCGGGAGATAATGGAGCAGTACTTC.

The chain carries TRBV19 and TRBJ1-5; perhaps TRBD1 as D (5 bases). The CDR3 contains 16 residues. V lost 2 bases and J lost 6, with 17 bases in between. Per the germline V gene, CDR1 is LNHDA and CDR2 is SQIVND (reference sequence). CDR3 residues: CASSILTGVAVQPQHF. Written as DNA, the CDR3 is TGTGCCAGTAGTATATTGACGGGGGTCGCGGTTCAGCCCCAGCATTTT.

The genes are TRBV20-1 and TRBJ2-1; a possible D gene is TRBD2 (6 bases). The germline gives CDR1 DFQATT, CDR2 SNEGSKA (reference sequence). V was pared by 3 bases and J by 0 bases, with 15 bases between. The CDR3 runs to 16 residues. The chain's CDR3 is CSARGGIPSSYNEQFF. CDR3 nucleotide sequence: TGCAGTGCTAGGGGCGGGATTCCTAGCTCCTACAATGAGCAGTTCTTC.

The chain uses TRBV7-8 and TRBJ1-5; D gene ambiguous. CDR3 size: 15 residues. The V and J ends lost 3 bases and 1 base respectively, with 10 bases between them. The germline V gene has CDR1 SGHVS and CDR2 FQNEAQ. The CDR3, as DNA: TGTGCCAGCAGCTTCGGACGGTGGAGCAATCAGCCCCAGCATTTT. Encoded protein: CASSFGRWSNQPQHF. Filled out from reference TRBV7-8 and TRBJ1-5, the complete variable domain reads GAGVSQSPRYKVAKRGQDVALRCDPISGHVSLFWYQQALGQGPEFLTYFQNEAQLDKSGLPSDRFFAERPEGSVSTLKIQRTQQEDSAVYLCASSFGRWSNQPQHFGDGTRLSIL.

The chain employs TRBV27 and TRBJ2-5; maybe TRBD2 (6 bases). V was clipped by 2 bases and J by 5 bases, with 18 bases between them. The CDR3 sequence is 16 residues long. CDR1 and CDR2 from the germline V gene are MNHEY and SMNVEV (reference sequence). The CDR3: CASSLINRRGRETQYF. The CDR3, as DNA: TGTGCCAGCAGTTTAATAAATAGGAGGGGACGGGAGACCCAGTACTTC.

In its sample, this clonotype was seen a few times. This chain joins TRBV6-1 and TRBJ1-5; no clear D gene. The CDR3 contains 12 residues. Trimming removed 4 bases from V and 6 bases from J, with 7 bases in between. The germline V gene has CDR1 MNHNS and CDR2 SASEGT. The CDR3 here is CASSAEGQPQHF. The CDR3, as DNA: TGTGCCAGCAGTGCAGAGGGTCAGCCCCAGCATTTT.

The rearrangement joins TRBV19 to TRBJ1-1; D call uncertain. There are 15 residues in the CDR3. With 6 bases removed from V and 1 base from J, the gap between germline ends came to 15 bases. The germline V gene encodes CDR1 LNHDA and CDR2 SQIVND (reference sequence). In DNA form, the CDR3 reads TGTGCCAGTAGCCCTACGGAGCTCTGGAACACTGAAGCTTTCTTT. Translation gives CASSPTELWNTEAFF.

The CDR3 DNA reads TGTGCCAGCAGCTTAGAGCTGCGGGCCTACGAGCAGTACTTC. This sequence encodes CASSLELRAYEQYF. The rearrangement uses TRBV7-8 and TRBJ2-7; weak D call: TRBD2 (5 bases). CDR1 is SGHVS and CDR2 is FQNEAQ in the germline V gene. Trimming took 1 base from V and 2 from J, leaving 9 bases between them. The CDR3 is 14 amino acids.

This clonotype was picked up a small number of times. The V gene is TRBV6-1, the J gene TRBJ1-3; TRBD1 aligns across 8 bases. CDR3 length: 14 residues. V was pared by 10 bases and J by 6 bases, with 11 bases of the junction left unmatched. Germline assignment: CDR1 MNHNS and CDR2 SASEGT. The CDR3 region has the DNA TGTGCCATTCGCAGGGGGCTTTTAGAAAACACCATATATTTT. It encodes CAIRRGLLENTIYF.

The chain is built from TRBV29-1 and TRBJ1-2; 9 bases agree with TRBD1. Per the germline V gene, CDR1 is SQVTM and CDR2 is ANQGSEA. V shed 7 bases and J 2 bases; nucleotides not matched to a gene: 11. CDR3 length: 15 residues. CDR3 sequence (DNA): TGCAGCGCTAGAACAGGGGGCACAGTAAACTATGGCTACACCTTC. Translation gives CSARTGGTVNYGYTF.

Only a few counts were recorded for this clonotype. This chain uses TRBV19 with TRBJ1-5, with TRBD1 as a possible D gene (6 bases). Germline loops: CDR1 LNHDA, CDR2 SQIVND (reference sequence). Trimming cost V 5 bases and J 6 bases, with 14 bases left between them. This CDR3 has 14 residues. The DNA of the CDR3 is TGTGCCAGTAGTTTCAGGGGTTTAGGTCAGCCCCAGCATTTT. This codes for CASSFRGLGQPQHF.